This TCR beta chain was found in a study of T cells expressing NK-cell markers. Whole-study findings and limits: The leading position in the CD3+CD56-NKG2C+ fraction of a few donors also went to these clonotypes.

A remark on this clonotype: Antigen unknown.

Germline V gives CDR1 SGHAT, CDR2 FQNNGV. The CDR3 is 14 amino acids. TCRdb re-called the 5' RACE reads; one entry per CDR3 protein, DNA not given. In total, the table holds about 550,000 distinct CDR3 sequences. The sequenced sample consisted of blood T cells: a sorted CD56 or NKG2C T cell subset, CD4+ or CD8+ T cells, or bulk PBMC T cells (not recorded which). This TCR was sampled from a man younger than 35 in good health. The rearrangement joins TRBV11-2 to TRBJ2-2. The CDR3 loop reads CASSFGRTTGELFF. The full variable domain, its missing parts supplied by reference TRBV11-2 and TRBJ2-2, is EAGVAQSPRYKIIEKRQSVAFWCNPISGHATLYWYQQILGQGPKLLIQFQNNGVVDDSQLPKDRFSAERLKGVDSTLKIQPAKLEDSAVYLCASSFGRTTGELFFGEGSRLTVL.